This T cell receptor beta chain emerged from a study of cytomegalovirus exposure and HLA in healthy donors. Study findings and constraints: The classifier, whose performance was assessed in both the original and validation cohorts, reportedly diagnosed cytomegalovirus status with high specificity and sensitivity.

Germline V gene lookup returns CDR1 SGHTA and CDR2 FQGNSA. This CDR3 is 15 amino acids long. With V trimmed by 5 bases and J by 0 bases, 4 bases remained unmatched. Note on this clone: Its antigen remains unknown.

Only in-frame clones appear in the TCRdb table, and some are missing; sequencing was by immunoSEQ multiplex PCR. The sample includes over 150,000 clones, 86% seen only once; the top ten take 5% to 7%. Specimen: PBMCs. The chain employs TRBV7-2 and TRBJ2-1, with 7 positions matching TRBD1. This TCR came from a woman between 25 and 40 years old in good health and CMV-seronegative. The CDR3 loop is CASSPQGISYNEQFF. The CDR3 DNA reads as TGTGCCAGCAGCCCACAGGGGATCTCCTACAATGAGCAGTTCTTC.